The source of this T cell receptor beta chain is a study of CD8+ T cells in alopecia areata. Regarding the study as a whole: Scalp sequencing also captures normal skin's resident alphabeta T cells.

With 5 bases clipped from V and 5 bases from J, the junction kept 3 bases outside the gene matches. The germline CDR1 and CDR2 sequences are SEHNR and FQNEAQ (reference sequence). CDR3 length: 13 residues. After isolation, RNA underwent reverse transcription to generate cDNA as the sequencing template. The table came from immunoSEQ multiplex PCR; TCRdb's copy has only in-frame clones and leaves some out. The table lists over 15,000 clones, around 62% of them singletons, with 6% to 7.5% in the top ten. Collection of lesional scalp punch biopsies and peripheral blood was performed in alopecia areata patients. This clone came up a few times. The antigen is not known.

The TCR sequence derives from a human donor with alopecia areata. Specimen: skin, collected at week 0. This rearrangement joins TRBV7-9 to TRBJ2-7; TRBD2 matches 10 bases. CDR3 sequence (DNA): TGTGCCAGCAGCCAGCGGGGGGGCGACGAGCAGTACTTC. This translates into CASSQRGGDEQYF.